Detailed here is one T cell receptor beta chain. The sample comes from a study of cytomegalovirus exposure and HLA in healthy donors. The CDR3 consists of 15 residues. Germline V CDR1 and CDR2: SNHLY, FYNNEI. The V gene lost 6 bases and the J gene lost 0 bases, with 15 bases spanning the gap. Libraries were prepared by immunoSEQ multiplex PCR; TCRdb keeps only in-frame clonotypes and omits some of them. The repertoire holds about 240,000 clones, with approximately 86% as singletons. The chain joins TRBV2 to TRBJ2-7, with a tentative D call TRBD2 (6 bases). The TCR was taken from a woman aged 25 to 39 in good health and CMV-seropositive. Sequenced sample: PBMCs. The CDR3 protein is CASSRDSVTSYEQYF. The CDR3 DNA sequence: TGTGCCAGCAGCCGGGACTCTGTCACCTCCTACGAGCAGTACTTC.